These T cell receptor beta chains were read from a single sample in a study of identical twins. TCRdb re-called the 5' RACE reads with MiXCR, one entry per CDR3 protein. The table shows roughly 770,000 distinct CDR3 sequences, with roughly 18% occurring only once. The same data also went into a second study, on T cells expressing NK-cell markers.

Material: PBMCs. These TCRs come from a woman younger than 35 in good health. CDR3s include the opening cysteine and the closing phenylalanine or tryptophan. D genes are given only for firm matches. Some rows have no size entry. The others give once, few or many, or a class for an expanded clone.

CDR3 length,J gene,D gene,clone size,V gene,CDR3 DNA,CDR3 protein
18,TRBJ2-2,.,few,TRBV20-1,TGCAGTGCTAGTTCGGGGTCGACTCACTTAACGAACACCGGGGAGCTGTTTTTT,CSASSGSTHLTNTGELFF
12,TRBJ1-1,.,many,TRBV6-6,TGTGCCAGCAGTTACGGGAGGACTGAAGCTTTCTTT,CASSYGRTEAFF
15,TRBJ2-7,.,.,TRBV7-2,TGTGCCAGCAGCTTAGCCGGGGGAAGATCCTACGAGCAGTACTTC,CASSLAGGRSYEQYF
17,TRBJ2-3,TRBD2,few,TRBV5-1,TGCGCCAGCAGGCGGGGACTAGCGGAGACCCTCTGGGATACGCAGTATTTT,CASRRGLAETLWDTQYF
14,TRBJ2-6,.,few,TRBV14,TGTGCCAGCAGCCCTGGGACGCGGGCCAACGTCCTGACTTTC,CASSPGTRANVLTF
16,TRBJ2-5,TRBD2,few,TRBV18,TGTGCCAGCTCACCACTTGTAGCGGGGAAGGTGGAGACCCAGTACTTC,CASSPLVAGKVETQYF
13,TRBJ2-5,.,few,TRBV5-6,TGTGCCAGCAGCCTAAGGCGGACCCAAGTCCAGTACTTC,CASSLRRTQVQYF
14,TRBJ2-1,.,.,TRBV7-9,TGTGCCAGCAGCTTAACCGTGGGGAACAATGTGCAGTTCTTC,CASSLTVGNNVQFF
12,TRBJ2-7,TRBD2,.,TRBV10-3,TGTGCCATCAGTGAAATAGCGGGGGAGCAGTACTTC,CAISEIAGEQYF
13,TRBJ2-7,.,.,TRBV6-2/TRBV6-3,TGTGCCAGCAGTCACAGGGCGCGTGAGGAGCAGTACTTC,CASSHRAREEQYF
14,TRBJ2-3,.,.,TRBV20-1,TGCAGTGCTAGACAGCCTGGGGGGTCAGATACGCAGTATTTT,CSARQPGGSDTQYF
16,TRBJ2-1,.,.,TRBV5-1,TGCGCCAGCAGCTTGTCCGAAGTGAGCTCCTACAATGAGCAGTTCTTC,CASSLSEVSSYNEQFF
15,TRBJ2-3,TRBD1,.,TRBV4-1,TGCGCCAGCAGCCAAAGGACAGGCCGCACAGATACGCAGTATTTT,CASSQRTGRTDTQYF
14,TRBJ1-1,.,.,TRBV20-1,TGCAGTGCTAGAGATCAAATAGGACGGAATGAAGCTTTCTTT,CSARDQIGRNEAFF
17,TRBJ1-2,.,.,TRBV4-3,TGCGCCAGCAGCCAAGAGCTCCCGCCAGGAACGAGCTATGGCTACACCTTC,CASSQELPPGTSYGYTF